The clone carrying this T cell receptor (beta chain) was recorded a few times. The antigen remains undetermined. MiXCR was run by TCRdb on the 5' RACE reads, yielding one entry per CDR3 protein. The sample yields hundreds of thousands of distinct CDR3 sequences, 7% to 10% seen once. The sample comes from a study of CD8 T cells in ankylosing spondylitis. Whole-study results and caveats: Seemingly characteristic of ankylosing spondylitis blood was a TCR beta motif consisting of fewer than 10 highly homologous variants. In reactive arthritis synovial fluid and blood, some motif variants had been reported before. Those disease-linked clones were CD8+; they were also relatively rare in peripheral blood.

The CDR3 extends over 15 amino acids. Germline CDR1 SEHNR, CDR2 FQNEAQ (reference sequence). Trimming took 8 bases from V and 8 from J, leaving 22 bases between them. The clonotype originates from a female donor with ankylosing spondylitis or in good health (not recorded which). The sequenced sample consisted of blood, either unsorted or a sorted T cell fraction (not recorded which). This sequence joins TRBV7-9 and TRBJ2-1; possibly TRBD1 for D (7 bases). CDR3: CASRPRQGGDDEQFF. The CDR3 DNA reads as TGTGCCAGCCGCCCACGACAGGGAGGCGACGATGAGCAGTTCTTC.